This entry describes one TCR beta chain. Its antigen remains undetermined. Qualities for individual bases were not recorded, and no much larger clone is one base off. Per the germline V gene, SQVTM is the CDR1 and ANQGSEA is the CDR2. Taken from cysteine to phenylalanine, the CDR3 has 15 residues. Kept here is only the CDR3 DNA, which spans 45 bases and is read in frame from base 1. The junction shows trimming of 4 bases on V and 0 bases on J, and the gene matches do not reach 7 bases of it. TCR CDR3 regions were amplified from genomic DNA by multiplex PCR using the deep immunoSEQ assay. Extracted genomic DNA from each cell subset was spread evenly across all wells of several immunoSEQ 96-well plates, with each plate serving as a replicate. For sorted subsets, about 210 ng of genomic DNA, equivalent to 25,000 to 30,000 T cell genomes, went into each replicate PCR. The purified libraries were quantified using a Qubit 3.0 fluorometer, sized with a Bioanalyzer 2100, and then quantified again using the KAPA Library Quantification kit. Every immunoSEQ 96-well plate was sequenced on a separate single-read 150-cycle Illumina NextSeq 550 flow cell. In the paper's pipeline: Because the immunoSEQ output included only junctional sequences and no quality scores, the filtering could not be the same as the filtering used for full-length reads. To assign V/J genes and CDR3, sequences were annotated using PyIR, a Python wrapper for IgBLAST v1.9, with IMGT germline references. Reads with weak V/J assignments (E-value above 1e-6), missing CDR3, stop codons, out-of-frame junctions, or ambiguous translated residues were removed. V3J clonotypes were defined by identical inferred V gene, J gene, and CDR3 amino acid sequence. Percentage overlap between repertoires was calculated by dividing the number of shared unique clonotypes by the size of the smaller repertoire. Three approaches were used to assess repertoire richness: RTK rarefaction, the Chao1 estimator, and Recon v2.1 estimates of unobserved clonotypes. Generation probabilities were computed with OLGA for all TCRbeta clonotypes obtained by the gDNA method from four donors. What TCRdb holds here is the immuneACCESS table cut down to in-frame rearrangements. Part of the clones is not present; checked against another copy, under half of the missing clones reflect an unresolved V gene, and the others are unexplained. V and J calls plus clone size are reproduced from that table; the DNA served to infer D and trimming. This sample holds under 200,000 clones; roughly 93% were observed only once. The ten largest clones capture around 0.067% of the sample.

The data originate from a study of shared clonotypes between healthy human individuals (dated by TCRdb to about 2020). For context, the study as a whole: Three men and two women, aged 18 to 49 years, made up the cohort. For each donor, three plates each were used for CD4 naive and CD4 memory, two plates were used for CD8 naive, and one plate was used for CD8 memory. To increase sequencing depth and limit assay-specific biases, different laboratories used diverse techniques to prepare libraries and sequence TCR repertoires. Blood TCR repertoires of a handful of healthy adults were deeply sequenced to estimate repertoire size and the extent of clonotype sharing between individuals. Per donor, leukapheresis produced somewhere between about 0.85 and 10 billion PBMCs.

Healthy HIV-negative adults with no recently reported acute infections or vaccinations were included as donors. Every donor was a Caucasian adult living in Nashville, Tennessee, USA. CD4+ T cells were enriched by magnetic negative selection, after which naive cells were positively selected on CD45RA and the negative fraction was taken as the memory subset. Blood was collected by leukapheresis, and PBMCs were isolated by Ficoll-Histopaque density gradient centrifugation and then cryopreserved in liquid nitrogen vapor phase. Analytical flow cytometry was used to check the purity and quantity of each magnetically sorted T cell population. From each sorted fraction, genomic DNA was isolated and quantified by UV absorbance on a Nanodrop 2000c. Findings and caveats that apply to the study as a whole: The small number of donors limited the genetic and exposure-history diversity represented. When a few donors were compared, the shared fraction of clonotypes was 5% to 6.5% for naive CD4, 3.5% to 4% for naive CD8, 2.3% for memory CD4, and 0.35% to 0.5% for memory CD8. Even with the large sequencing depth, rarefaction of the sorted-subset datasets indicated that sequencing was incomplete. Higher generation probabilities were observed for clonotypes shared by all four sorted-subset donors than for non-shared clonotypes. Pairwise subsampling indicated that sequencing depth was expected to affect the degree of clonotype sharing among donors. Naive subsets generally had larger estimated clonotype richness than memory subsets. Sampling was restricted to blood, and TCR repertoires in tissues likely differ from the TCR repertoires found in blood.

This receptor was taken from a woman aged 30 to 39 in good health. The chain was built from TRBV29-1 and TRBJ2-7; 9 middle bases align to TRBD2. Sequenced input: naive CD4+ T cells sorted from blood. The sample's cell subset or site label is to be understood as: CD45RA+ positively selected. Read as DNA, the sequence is TGCAGCGTTGTGGGCCTAGCGGGACCCTCCTACGAGCAGTACTTC. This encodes CSVVGLAGPSYEQYF.